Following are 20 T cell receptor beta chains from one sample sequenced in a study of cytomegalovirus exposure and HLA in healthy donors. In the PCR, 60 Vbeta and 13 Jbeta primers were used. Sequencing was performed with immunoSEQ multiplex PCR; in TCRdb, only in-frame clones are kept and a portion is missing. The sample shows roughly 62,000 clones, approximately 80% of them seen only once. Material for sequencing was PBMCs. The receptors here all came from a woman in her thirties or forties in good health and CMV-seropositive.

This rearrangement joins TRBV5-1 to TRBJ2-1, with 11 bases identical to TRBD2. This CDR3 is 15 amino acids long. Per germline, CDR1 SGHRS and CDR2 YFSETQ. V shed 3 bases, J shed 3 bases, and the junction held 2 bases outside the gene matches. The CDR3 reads CASSYTSGGYNEQFF. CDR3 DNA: TGCGCCAGCAGCTACACTAGCGGGGGCTACAATGAGCAGTTCTTC. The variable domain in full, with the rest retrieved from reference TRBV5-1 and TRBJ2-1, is KAGVTQTPRYLIKTRGQQVTLSCSPISGHRSVSWYQQTPGQGLQFLFEYFSETQRNKGNFPGRFSGRQFSNSRSEMNVSTLELGDSALYLCASSYTSGGYNEQFFGPGTRLTVL.

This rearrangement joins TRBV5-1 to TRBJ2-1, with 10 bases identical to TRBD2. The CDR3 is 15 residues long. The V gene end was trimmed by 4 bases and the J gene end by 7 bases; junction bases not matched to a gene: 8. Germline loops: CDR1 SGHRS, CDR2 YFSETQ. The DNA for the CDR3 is TGCGCCAGCAGCCGGAGCGGGGGGGCGTTAAATGAGCAGTTCTTC. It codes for CASSRSGGALNEQFF.

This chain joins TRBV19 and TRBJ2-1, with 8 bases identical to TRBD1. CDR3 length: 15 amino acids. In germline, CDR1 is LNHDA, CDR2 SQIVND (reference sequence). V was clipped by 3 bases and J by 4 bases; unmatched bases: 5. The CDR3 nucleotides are TGTGCCAGTAGTATTGGACAGGGAGCGTACAATGAGCAGTTCTTC. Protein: CASSIGQGAYNEQFF.

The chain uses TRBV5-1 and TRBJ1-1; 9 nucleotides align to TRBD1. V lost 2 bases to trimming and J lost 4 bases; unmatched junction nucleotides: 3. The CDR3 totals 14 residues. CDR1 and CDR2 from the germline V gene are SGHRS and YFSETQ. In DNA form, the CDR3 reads TGCGCCAGCAGCTTACAGGGGGCCAGCACTGAAGCTTTCTTT. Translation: CASSLQGASTEAFF.

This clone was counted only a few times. CDR3 bases: TGTGCCAGCAGCCAAACAGGGGGGAACACCATATATTTT. This translates into CASSQTGGNTIYF. The rearrangement uses TRBV4-2 and TRBJ1-3; 8 nucleotides align to TRBD1. This CDR3 region has 13 residues. Germline V lookup: CDR1 LGHNA, CDR2 YNFKEQ. The V segment lost 2 bases and the J segment 7 bases; nucleotides outside the gene matches: 1.

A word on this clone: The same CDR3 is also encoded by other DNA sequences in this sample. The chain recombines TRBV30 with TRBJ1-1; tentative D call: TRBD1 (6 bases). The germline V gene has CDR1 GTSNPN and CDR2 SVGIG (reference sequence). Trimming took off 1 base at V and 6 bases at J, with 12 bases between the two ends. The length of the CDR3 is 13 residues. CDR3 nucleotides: TGTGCCTGGAGTGAGAGGGGGATCGCTGAAGCTTTCTTT. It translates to CAWSERGIAEAFF.

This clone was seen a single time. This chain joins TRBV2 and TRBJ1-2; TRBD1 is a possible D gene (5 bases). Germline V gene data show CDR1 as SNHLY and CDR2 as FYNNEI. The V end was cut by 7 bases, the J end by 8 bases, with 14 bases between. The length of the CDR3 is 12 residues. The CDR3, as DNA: TGTGCCAGCACCTCCAGGGCAAGCGGCTACACCTTC. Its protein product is CASTSRASGYTF.

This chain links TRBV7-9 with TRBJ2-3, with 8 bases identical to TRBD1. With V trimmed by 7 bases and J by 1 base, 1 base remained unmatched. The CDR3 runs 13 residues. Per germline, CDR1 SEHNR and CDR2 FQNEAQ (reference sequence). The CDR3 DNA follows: TGTGCCAGCACGACAGGGGGCACAGATACGCAGTATTTT. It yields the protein CASTTGGTDTQYF. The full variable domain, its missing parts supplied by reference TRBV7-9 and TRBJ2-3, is DTGVSQNPRHKITKRGQNVTFRCDPISEHNRLYWYRQTLGQGPEFLTYFQNEAQLEKSRLLSDRFSAERPKGSFSTLEIQRTEQGDSAMYLCASTTGGTDTQYFGPGTRLTVL.

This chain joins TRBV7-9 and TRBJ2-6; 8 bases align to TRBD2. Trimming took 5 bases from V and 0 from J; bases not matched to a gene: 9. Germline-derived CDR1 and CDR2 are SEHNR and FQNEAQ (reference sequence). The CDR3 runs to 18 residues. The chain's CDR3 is CASSPAGGRSSGANVLTF. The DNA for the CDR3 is TGTGCCAGCAGCCCCGCGGGGGGCCGTAGCTCTGGGGCCAACGTCCTGACTTTC.

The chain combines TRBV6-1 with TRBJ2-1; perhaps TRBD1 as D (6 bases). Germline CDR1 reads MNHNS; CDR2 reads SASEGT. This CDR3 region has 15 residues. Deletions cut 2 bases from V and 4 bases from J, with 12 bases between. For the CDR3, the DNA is TGTGCCAGCAGTGAACAGGGGCCGAGGTACAATGAGCAGTTCTTC. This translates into CASSEQGPRYNEQFF.

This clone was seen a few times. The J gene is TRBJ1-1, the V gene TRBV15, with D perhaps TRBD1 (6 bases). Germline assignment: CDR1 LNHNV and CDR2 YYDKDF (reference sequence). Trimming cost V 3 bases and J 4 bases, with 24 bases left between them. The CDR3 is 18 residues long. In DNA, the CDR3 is TGTGCCACCAGCAGGGATCTAGGGGGTTCCTCCTTCTCCACTGAAGCTTTCTTT. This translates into CATSRDLGGSSFSTEAFF.

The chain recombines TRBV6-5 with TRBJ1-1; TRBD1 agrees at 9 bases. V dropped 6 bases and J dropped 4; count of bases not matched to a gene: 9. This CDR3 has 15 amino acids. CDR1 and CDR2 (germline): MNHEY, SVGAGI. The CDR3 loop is CASSQTRTGATEAFF. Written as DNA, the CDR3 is TGTGCCAGCAGCCAAACCAGGACAGGGGCCACTGAAGCTTTCTTT.

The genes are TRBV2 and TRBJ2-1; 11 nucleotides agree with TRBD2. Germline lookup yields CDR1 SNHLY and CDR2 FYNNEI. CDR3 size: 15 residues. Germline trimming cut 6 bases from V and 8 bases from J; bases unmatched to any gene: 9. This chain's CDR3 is CASSLLAGGGDEQFF. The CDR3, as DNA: TGTGCCAGCAGCCTCCTAGCGGGGGGAGGGGATGAGCAGTTCTTC.

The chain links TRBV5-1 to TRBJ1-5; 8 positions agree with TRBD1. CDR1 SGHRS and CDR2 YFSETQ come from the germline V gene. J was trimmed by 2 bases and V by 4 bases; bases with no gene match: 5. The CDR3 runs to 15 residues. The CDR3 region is CASSTTGAGNQPQHF. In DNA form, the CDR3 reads TGCGCCAGCAGCACGACAGGGGCTGGCAATCAGCCCCAGCATTTT.

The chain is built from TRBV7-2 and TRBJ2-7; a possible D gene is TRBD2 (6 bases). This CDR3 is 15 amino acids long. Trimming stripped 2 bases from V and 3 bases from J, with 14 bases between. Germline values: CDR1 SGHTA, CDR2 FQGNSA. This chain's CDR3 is CASSLHGEVFYEQYF. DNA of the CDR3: TGTGCCAGCAGCTTACACGGGGAGGTCTTCTACGAGCAGTACTTC.

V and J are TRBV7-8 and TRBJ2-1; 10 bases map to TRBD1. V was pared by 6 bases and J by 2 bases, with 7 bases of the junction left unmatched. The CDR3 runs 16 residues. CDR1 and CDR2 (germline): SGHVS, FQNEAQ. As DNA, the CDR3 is TGTGCCAGCAGTTCCATGGGACAGGGGACCTACAATGAGCAGTTCTTC. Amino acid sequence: CASSSMGQGTYNEQFF.

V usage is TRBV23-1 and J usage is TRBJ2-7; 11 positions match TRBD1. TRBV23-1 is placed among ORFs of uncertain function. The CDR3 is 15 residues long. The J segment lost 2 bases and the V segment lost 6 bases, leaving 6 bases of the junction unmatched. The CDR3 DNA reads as TGCGCCAGCAGCAAGGACAGGGGGCTAGCCTACGAGCAGTACTTC. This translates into CASSKDRGLAYEQYF.

As DNA, the CDR3 is TGTGCCAGTAGGCAGGGATCCGGTCAGCCCCAGCATTTT. It is translated as CASRQGSGQPQHF. V usage is TRBV19 and J usage is TRBJ1-5; maybe TRBD1 (5 bases). The germline V gene encodes CDR1 LNHDA and CDR2 SQIVND (reference sequence). The V end lost 6 bases, the J end lost 6 bases, and 12 bases lay between the germline ends. The length of the CDR3 is 13 residues. The full variable domain, in which reference TRBV19 and TRBJ1-5 provide the parts outside the CDR3, is DGGITQSPKYLFRKEGQNVTLSCEQNLNHDAMYWYRQDPGQGLRLIYYSQIVNDFQKGDIAEGYSVSREKKESFPLTVTSAQKNPTAFYLCASRQGSGQPQHFGDGTRLSIL.

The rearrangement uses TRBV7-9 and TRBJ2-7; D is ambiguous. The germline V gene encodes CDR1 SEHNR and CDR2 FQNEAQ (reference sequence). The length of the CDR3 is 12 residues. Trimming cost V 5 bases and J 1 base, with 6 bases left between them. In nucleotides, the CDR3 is TGTGCCAGCAGCCCCCCGTCCTACGAGCAGTACTTC. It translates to CASSPPSYEQYF.

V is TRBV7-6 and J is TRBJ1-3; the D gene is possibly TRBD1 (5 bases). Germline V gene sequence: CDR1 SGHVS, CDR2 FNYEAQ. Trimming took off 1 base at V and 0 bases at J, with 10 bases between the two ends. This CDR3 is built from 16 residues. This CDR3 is CASSLGGVSSGNTIYF. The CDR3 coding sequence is TGTGCCAGCAGCTTAGGGGGGGTATCCTCTGGAAACACCATATATTTT.